These 11 T cell receptor beta chains originate from one sample sequenced in a study of technical replicates of blood from a few donors. Only in-frame clones appear in the TCRdb table, and some are missing; sequencing was by immunoSEQ multiplex PCR. The sample holds some 96,000 clones; more than 90% are singletons and the top ten take approximately 0.22%. Material for sequencing was T cells isolated from PBMCs. The receptors derive from a human donor in good health.

The chain is built from TRBV5-1 and TRBJ2-5, with 7 bases identical to TRBD1. Per the germline V gene, CDR1 is SGHRS and CDR2 is YFSETQ. V trimming: 3 bases; J trimming: 2 bases; junction bases outside the gene matches: 4. This CDR3 comprises 14 residues. The CDR3 is CASSSGQAQETQYF. CDR3 nucleotide sequence: TGCGCCAGCAGCTCTGGACAGGCTCAAGAGACCCAGTACTTC.

This clone has just a few counts. The chain employs TRBV28 and TRBJ2-7, with 8 bases fitting TRBD2. V was pared by 6 bases and J by 4 bases, with 5 bases of the junction left unmatched. The V gene's germline CDR1 is MDHEN and CDR2 SYDVKM. The CDR3 has 13 residues. CDR3 DNA: TGTGCCAGCAGAGGACTAGCTTGGTACGAGCAGTACTTC. Translating gives CASRGLAWYEQYF.

The gene calls are TRBV7-6 and TRBJ2-3, with 13 bases lining up with TRBD2. This CDR3 region has 19 residues. Germline CDR1 SGHVS, CDR2 FNYEAQ. With V trimmed by 4 bases and J by 8 bases, 18 bases remained unmatched. CDR3 amino acids: CASSSRDRELAGGRSTQYF. Here the CDR3 DNA reads TGTGCCAGCAGCTCGCGGGACAGGGAACTAGCGGGGGGGAGGAGTACGCAGTATTTT.

The rearrangement uses TRBV7-3 and TRBJ1-5, with TRBD1 as a possible D gene (6 bases). Germline lookup yields CDR1 SGHTA and CDR2 FQGTGA. CDR3 length equals 16 residues. The V end was cut by 2 bases, the J end by 2 bases, with 13 bases between. The DNA of the CDR3 is TGTGCCAGCAGCTTACACAGGGCGATAGGCAATCAGCCCCAGCATTTT. It translates to CASSLHRAIGNQPQHF.

The chain links TRBV27 to TRBJ2-6, with 9 positions matching TRBD1. This CDR3 comprises 18 residues. The V and J ends lost 5 bases and 0 bases, in that order; junction bases with no gene match: 8. Germline CDR1 is MNHEY and CDR2 is SMNVEV (reference sequence). CDR3 residues: CASSPDRGYRSGANVLTF. CDR3 DNA sequence: TGTGCCAGCAGTCCGGACAGGGGATACCGCTCTGGGGCCAACGTCCTGACTTTC.

The chain has TRBV10-3 and TRBJ1-4, with 8 bases lining up with TRBD1. V was clipped by 5 bases and J by 0 bases; unmatched bases: 5. Germline loops: CDR1 ENHRY, CDR2 SYGVKD. The CDR3 totals 16 residues. CDR3 in DNA: TGTGCCATCAGTCCCGGGACAGGTGCAACTAATGAAAAACTGTTTTTT. Protein: CAISPGTGATNEKLFF.

The rearrangement joins TRBV5-4 to TRBJ2-7, with 15 bases aligning to TRBD2. In germline, CDR1 is SGHNT, CDR2 YYREEE (reference sequence). The CDR3 is made up of 19 amino acids. V lost 4 bases to trimming and J lost 0 bases; unmatched junction nucleotides: 11. In DNA, the CDR3 is TGTGCCAGCAGCGTAGGCCCCGGGACTAGCGGGAGGAGCTCCTACGAGCAGTACTTC. This codes for CASSVGPGTSGRSSYEQYF.

The chain is built from TRBV10-2 and TRBJ2-1; D is possibly TRBD2 (6 bases). This CDR3 has 12 amino acids. The V end was cut by 6 bases, the J end by 9 bases, with 12 bases between. Germline values: CDR1 WSHSY, CDR2 SAAADI. CDR3 DNA sequence: TGCGCCAGCAGGGTCGAGGGAGGTGAGCAGTTCTTC. Residues: CASRVEGGEQFF.

V gene TRBV4-1 combines with J gene TRBJ1-2; weak D call: TRBD1 (5 bases). The germline CDR1 and CDR2 sequences are MGHRA and YSYEKL. The CDR3 is 16 residues long. Trimming took 0 bases from V and 8 from J, leaving 19 bases between them. The CDR3 DNA reads as TGCGCCAGCAGCCAAGAGGGGACTTTTGGTCCGGGGGGCTACACCTTC. Translating gives CASSQEGTFGPGGYTF.

The V and J genes are TRBV7-8 and TRBJ2-1; D may be TRBD2 (5 bases). This CDR3 has 16 residues. Looked up from germline, CDR1 is SGHVS and CDR2 is FQNEAQ. V lost 6 bases and J lost 0, with 15 bases in between. The CDR3 loop reads CASSWTEVGSYNEQFF. The CDR3 bases are TGTGCCAGCAGTTGGACGGAGGTAGGCTCCTACAATGAGCAGTTCTTC.

This clone came up once. The chain links TRBV7-9 to TRBJ2-2; a weak D match, TRBD2 (6 bases). Per the germline V gene, CDR1 is SEHNR and CDR2 is FQNEAQ (reference sequence). V lost 11 bases to trimming and J lost 7 bases, with 14 bases between them. The CDR3 is made up of 12 amino acids. DNA for the CDR3: TGTGCCGCGGACCGGGGGAGCGGGGAGCTGTTTTTT. Amino acid sequence: CAADRGSGELFF.